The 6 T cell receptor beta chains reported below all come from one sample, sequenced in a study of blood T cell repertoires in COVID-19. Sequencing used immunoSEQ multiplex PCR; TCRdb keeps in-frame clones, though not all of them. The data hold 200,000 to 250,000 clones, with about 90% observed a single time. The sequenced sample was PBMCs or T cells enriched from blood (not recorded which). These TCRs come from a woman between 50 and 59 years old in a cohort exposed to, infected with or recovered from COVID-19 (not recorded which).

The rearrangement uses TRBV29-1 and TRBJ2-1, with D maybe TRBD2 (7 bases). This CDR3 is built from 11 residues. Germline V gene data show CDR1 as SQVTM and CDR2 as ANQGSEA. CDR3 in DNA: TGCGGGGGGGGGCCCCACAATGAGCAGTTCTTC. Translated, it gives CGGGPHNEQFF.

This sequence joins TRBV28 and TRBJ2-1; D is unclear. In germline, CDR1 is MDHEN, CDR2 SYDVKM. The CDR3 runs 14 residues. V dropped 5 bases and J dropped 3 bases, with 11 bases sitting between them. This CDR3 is CASSPPSVYNEQFF. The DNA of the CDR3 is TGTGCCAGCAGTCCCCCCAGCGTCTACAATGAGCAGTTCTTC.

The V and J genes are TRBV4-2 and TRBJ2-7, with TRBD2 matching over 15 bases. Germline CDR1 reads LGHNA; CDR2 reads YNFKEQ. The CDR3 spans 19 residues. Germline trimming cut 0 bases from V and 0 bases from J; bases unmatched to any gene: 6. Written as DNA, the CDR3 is TGTGCCAGCAGCCAAGATGGGACTAGCGGGGGGCGTATCTCCTACGAGCAGTACTTC. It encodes CASSQDGTSGGRISYEQYF.

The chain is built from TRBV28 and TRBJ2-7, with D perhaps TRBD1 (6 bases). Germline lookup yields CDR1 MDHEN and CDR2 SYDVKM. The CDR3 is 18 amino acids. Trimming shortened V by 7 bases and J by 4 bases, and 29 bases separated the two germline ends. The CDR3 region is CASTNTGPWLFGQYEQYF. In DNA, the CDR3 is TGTGCCAGCACAAATACAGGGCCCTGGCTCTTTGGGCAATACGAGCAGTACTTC. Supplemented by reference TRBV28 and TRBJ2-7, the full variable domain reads DVKVTQSSRYLVKRTGEKVFLECVQDMDHENMFWYRQDPGLGLRLIYFSYDVKMKEKGDIPEGYSVSREKKERFSLILESASTNQTSMYLCASTNTGPWLFGQYEQYFGPGTRLTVT.

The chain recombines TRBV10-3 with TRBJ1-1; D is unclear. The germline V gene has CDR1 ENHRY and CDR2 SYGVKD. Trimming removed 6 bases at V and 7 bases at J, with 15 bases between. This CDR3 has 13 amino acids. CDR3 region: CAIRVTAYGEAFF. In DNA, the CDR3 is TGTGCCATCAGGGTCACAGCCTACGGTGAAGCTTTCTTT.

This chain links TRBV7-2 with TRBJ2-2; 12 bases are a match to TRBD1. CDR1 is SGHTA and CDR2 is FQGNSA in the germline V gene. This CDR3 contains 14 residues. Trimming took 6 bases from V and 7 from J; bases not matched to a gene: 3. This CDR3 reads CASRGQGAVGELFF. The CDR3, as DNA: TGTGCCAGCAGGGGACAGGGGGCGGTCGGGGAGCTGTTTTTT.